This T cell receptor beta chain was sequenced for a study of blood T cell repertoires in COVID-19. Study overall: Sites across the United States, Italy and Spain contributed samples from acute and convalescent COVID-19.

This clone was seen ten or more times. Original methodology: Estimates of nucleated cell counts were drawn from the amplification of reference gene primers. Using immunoSEQ multiplex PCR, the repertoire was profiled, and TCRdb retains in-frame clones only, with some absent. D and trimming come from the DNA, and the V and J calls and clone size come from that table. Altogether 250,000 to 400,000 clones are present, 85% to 90% being singletons, with the ten largest covering roughly 2.8%. This TCR was sampled from a woman aged 30 to 39 with COVID-19, enrolled during active disease. The sequenced sample consisted of peripheral blood.

The CDR3 DNA reads as TGTGCCAGCGCCACCGGAGGGTTCTATAATTCACCCCTCCACTTT. It encodes CASATGGFYNSPLHF. This chain joins TRBV6-5 and TRBJ1-6; unclear D gene. V was shortened by 8 bases and J by 3 bases, with 14 bases between the two germline ends. This CDR3 is built from 15 residues. From germline, CDR1 is MNHEY and CDR2 SVGAGI.